The 2 T cell receptor beta chains presented below share a single source sample, sequenced in a study of T cells in localized non-small cell lung cancer. Sequencing was performed with immunoSEQ multiplex PCR; in TCRdb, only in-frame clones are kept and a portion is missing. The table records approximately 31,000 clones, 85% to 90% of them present only once. The input for sequencing was peripheral blood, taken before any cancer treatment. These receptors were collected from a male donor aged 60 or over with stage III lung adenocarcinoma.

The CDR3 DNA is TGTGCCAGCAGCTGGGGACTAGCGGGGGTTCGCCCACAAGAGACCCAGTACTTC. This sequence encodes CASSWGLAGVRPQETQYF. The chain carries TRBV5-8 and TRBJ2-5; TRBD2 matches 14 bases. The CDR3 length is 18 residues. V dropped 3 bases and J dropped 2; count of bases not matched to a gene: 9. CDR1 SGHTS and CDR2 YDEGEE come from the germline V gene.

The V and J genes are TRBV7-9 and TRBJ2-7; D remains ambiguous. V was cut by 2 bases and J by 13 bases, with 24 bases left in between. Germline V gives CDR1 SEHNR, CDR2 FQNEAQ (reference sequence). CDR3 length: 15 residues. The CDR3: CASSLSSRAAQRIYF. The CDR3 nucleotides are TGTGCCAGCAGCTTAAGTAGTAGGGCAGCCCAGAGAATATACTTC.